A single sample is the source of the 10 T cell receptor beta chains below, sequenced in a study of blood T cell repertoires in COVID-19. Here immunoSEQ multiplex PCR was the method, and the copy in TCRdb shows in-frame clones only, minus some. The repertoire includes about 280,000 clones, around four fifths of them detected once, and 8% to 10% sits in the top ten. The sequenced material came from peripheral blood. These receptors all stem from a woman aged 45-60 years who had recovered from COVID-19.

This clone has at least ten counts. The chain couples TRBV12-3 or TRBV12-4 to TRBJ1-1, with TRBD1 as a possible D gene (6 bases). The CDR3 is 13 amino acids. V lost 6 bases to trimming and J lost 8 bases, with 16 bases between them. CDR3 bases: TGTGCCAGCAGCCCGCAACAGGGCTGGGAAGCTTTCTTT. Translating it yields CASSPQQGWEAFF.

This clone turned up a few times. The chain combines TRBV6-2 or TRBV6-3 with TRBJ2-7; D call uncertain. Germline loops: CDR1 MNHEY, CDR2 SVGEGT. V was shortened by 0 bases and J by 1 base, with 13 bases between the two germline ends. CDR3 length: 16 amino acids. The CDR3 nucleotides are TGTGCCAGCAGTTACTCAAGAGTATCTCTGTCCTACGAGCAGTACTTC. Amino acids: CASSYSRVSLSYEQYF.

The rearrangement uses TRBV7-7 and TRBJ2-3; 8 bases align to TRBD2. Germline lookup yields CDR1 SSHAT and CDR2 FNYEAQ (reference sequence). This CDR3 comprises 15 residues. The V segment lost 5 bases and the J segment 5 bases; nucleotides outside the gene matches: 9. As DNA, the CDR3 is TGTGCCAGCAGCCCAAGCGCGGGAGGACGAGATACGCAGTATTTT. This translates into CASSPSAGGRDTQYF.

The J gene is TRBJ2-4, the V gene TRBV11-2; 7 bases align to TRBD1. This CDR3 is built from 16 residues. V shed 3 bases, J shed 2 bases, and the junction held 7 bases outside the gene matches. CDR1 is SGHAT, CDR2 FQNNGV, per germline. CDR3 sequence reads: CASSFTGVGSKNIQYF. In DNA, the CDR3 is TGTGCCAGCAGCTTTACAGGGGTGGGGTCCAAAAACATTCAGTACTTC.

This chain connects TRBV5-1 to TRBJ2-3, with 10 bases identical to TRBD2. Germline values: CDR1 SGHRS, CDR2 YFSETQ. With 0 bases clipped from V and 6 bases from J, the junction kept 13 bases outside the gene matches. This CDR3 is 18 amino acids long. The CDR3 protein is CASSLALAGVPGRDTQYF. The CDR3 bases are TGCGCCAGCAGCTTGGCGCTAGCGGGGGTCCCCGGTCGCGATACGCAGTATTTT.

This rearrangement joins TRBV9 to TRBJ1-2; 8 bases fit TRBD1. The germline CDR1 and CDR2 sequences are SGDLS and YYNGEE. The trim removed 5 bases at V and 4 bases at J, leaving 10 bases unmatched. The CDR3 spans 15 residues. The CDR3 nucleotides read TGTGCCAGCAGTGGACAGGGCTCTGGATTCTATGGCTACACCTTC. It is translated as CASSGQGSGFYGYTF.

This clone was seen just once. This rearrangement joins TRBV28 to TRBJ1-1; no clear D gene. Trimming stripped 4 bases from V and 1 base from J, with 7 bases between. Germline V lookup: CDR1 MDHEN, CDR2 SYDVKM. The CDR3 extends over 13 amino acids. CDR3 sequence: CASSSTKNTEAFF. The CDR3 DNA follows: TGTGCCAGCAGTTCCACAAAGAACACTGAAGCTTTCTTT.

The chain has TRBV19 and TRBJ2-7, with 9 bases aligning to TRBD2. Germline values: CDR1 LNHDA, CDR2 SQIVND (reference sequence). The CDR3 covers 16 residues. Trimming removed 10 bases from V and 2 bases from J; junction bases left unmatched: 15. CDR3: CAIPQGGTSYTYEQYF. The CDR3 bases are TGTGCCATCCCACAAGGAGGGACTAGCTACACCTACGAGCAGTACTTC. The entire variable domain, with the rest obtained from reference TRBV19 and TRBJ2-7, is as follows: DGGITQSPKYLFRKEGQNVTLSCEQNLNHDAMYWYRQDPGQGLRLIYYSQIVNDFQKGDIAEGYSVSREKKESFPLTVTSAQKNPTAFYLCAIPQGGTSYTYEQYFGPGTRLTVT.

The chain has TRBV28 and TRBJ1-2, with D perhaps matching TRBD1 (5 bases). Trimming took off 5 bases at V and 6 bases at J, with 7 bases between the two ends. Germline V gene sequence: CDR1 MDHEN, CDR2 SYDVKM. CDR3 length: 11 amino acids. The CDR3 loop is CASSRGDGYTF. Written as DNA, the CDR3 is TGTGCCAGCAGTAGGGGCGATGGCTACACCTTC.

This chain uses TRBV6-5 with TRBJ1-1; TRBD1 matches 10 bases. The CDR3 has 14 amino acids. The V gene end was trimmed by 6 bases and the J gene end by 2 bases; junction bases not matched to a gene: 3. Germline loops: CDR1 MNHEY, CDR2 SVGAGI. The CDR3 protein is CASSLTGGNTEAFF. CDR3 bases: TGTGCCAGCAGCCTGACAGGGGGCAACACTGAAGCTTTCTTT.